Given below is one T cell receptor (beta chain) in context. Its antigen is not known. The sample originates from a study of OX40 agonist ivuxolimab in advanced cancers. The study's findings and limits: Some patients without response likewise showed low normalized clonal expansion.

This CDR3 comprises 16 residues. Germline values: CDR1 LGHNA, CDR2 YSLEER. Trimming left V 1 base short and J 3 bases short, with 13 bases between. Measured with immunoSEQ multiplex PCR; TCRdb has only the in-frame clones, and not every one. This sample has approximately 58,000 clones, with roughly 79% found just once. The sequence was obtained from an adult with an advanced solid tumor such as melanoma, head and neck, liver or kidney cancer. V is TRBV4-3 and J is TRBJ1-3; D is unclear. The sample consisted of CD4+ or CD8+ T cells sorted from blood, taken in a trial of the OX40 agonist ivuxolimab. The CDR3 reads CASSQARGVGGNTIYF. Written as DNA, the CDR3 is TGCGCCAGCAGCCAAGCTCGCGGGGTGGGTGGAAACACCATATATTTT.